This T cell receptor beta chain came from a study of tumor and adjacent non-tumor tissue in lung cancer. Study-wide context: Millions of productive TCRbeta reads were obtained per sample on average.

Findings and caveats of the study: TCR diversity was significantly greater in tumor than normal lung tissue. In normal lung, the top 100 clones were significantly more dominant than in tumor.

No cell sorting was done before RNA was extracted from the tissue. Newly diagnosed lung cancer patients had thoracic surgery in China, August–November 2014, without prior chemotherapy. For this clonotype: Antigen: not known.

Germline V lookup: CDR1 SQVTM, CDR2 ANQGSEA. V was cut by 7 bases and J by 10 bases, with 17 bases left in between. The CDR3 loop spans 11 amino acids. A modified ARM-PCR protocol with three rounds of nested PCR amplified TCRbeta. TCRdb re-derived calls from the multiplex PCR reads in MiXCR, one entry per CDR3 protein. The data contain about 93,000 distinct CDR3 sequences, less than 80% of them singletons. This sequence was found in a man between 60 and 75 years old with non-small cell lung cancer. Sequencing was carried out using lung tumor tissue. This rearrangement joins TRBV29-1 to TRBJ2-7; perhaps D is TRBD1 or TRBD2 (6 bases each). DNA of the CDR3: TGCAGCGCTCCGGCCGGGGGCGATCAGTACTTC. It encodes CSAPAGGDQYF.